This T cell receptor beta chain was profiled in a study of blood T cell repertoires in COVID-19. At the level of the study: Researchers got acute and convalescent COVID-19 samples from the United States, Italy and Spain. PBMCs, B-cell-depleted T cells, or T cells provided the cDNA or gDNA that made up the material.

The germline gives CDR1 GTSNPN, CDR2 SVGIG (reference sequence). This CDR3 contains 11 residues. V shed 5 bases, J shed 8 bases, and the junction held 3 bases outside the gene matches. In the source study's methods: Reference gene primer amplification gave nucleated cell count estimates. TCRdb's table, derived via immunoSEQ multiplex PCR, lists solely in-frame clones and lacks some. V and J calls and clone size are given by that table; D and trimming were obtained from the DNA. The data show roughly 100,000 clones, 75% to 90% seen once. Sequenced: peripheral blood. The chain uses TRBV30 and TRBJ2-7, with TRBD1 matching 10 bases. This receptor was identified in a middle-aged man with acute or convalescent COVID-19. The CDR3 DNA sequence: TGTGCCTGGGGGACAGGGGCGAAGCAGTACTTC. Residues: CAWGTGAKQYF.